This T cell receptor (beta chain) was recovered during a study of beta chain features in type 1 diabetes. Findings and limits, study-wide: Moderate but significant shortening of TCRB CDR3s was recorded in all four CD4+ subsets from Type 1 diabetes patients. Healthy donors had naive, central memory and Treg TCRB repertoires that appeared less similar than those seen among patients.

This clone has more than one count but fewer than ten. Its antigen is not known. Sequencing targeted expressed TCRB transcripts, as all isolated RNA had been reverse transcribed. Data came from immunoSEQ multiplex PCR; TCRdb stores just in-frame clones and leaves some out. This table holds 250,000 to 350,000 clones, about 15% found once. The CDR3 contains 15 residues. Germline trimming cut 0 bases from V and 2 bases from J; bases unmatched to any gene: 4. In germline, CDR1 is MNHEY, CDR2 SVGAGI. CD45RO/CCR7/CD25/CD127/CD95/CD27 separated CD4+ naive, central memory, regulatory and stem cell-like memory cells by sorting.

The sequence came from a man aged 18 to 29 with type 1 diabetes. The chain recombines TRBV6-5 with TRBJ2-7, with 7 bases lining up with TRBD1. Sample: naive CD4+ T cells from blood. CDR3 region: CASSYSRGQTYEQYF. CDR3 nucleotides: TGTGCCAGCAGTTACTCGAGGGGACAGACCTACGAGCAGTACTTC.